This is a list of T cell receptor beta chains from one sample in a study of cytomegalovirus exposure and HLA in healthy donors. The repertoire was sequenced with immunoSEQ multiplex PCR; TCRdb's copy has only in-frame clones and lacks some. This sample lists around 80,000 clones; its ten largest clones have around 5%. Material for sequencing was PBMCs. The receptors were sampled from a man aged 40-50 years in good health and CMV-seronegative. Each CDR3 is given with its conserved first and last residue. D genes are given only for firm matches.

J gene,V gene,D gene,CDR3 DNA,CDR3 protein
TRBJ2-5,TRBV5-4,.,TGTGCCAGCAGCCCCATGACAGGCTCTGGGGAGACCCAGTACTTC,CASSPMTGSGETQYF
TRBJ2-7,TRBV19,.,TGTGCCAGTAGTAGACCGGGATCCGCCGACGAGCAGTACTTC,CASSRPGSADEQYF
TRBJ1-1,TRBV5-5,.,TGTGCCAGTATTACAGGGCGCAACACTGAAGCTTTCTTT,CASITGRNTEAFF
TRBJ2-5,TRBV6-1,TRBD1,TGTGCCAGCAGTGAGGGGACAGGGATACAAGAGACCCAGTACTTC,CASSEGTGIQETQYF
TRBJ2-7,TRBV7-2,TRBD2,TGTGCCAGCAGCGCCCTAGCGGGATACAGCACTTCCTACGAGCAGTACTTC,CASSALAGYSTSYEQYF
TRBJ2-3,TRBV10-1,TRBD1,TGCGCCAGCAGTCCAGGGACAGGTCCGAGTTCGGCTAGCACAGATACGCAGTATTTT,CASSPGTGPSSASTDTQYF
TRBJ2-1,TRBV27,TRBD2,TGTGCCAGCAGTCCGATTAGCGGGAGGGCGAATGAGCAGTTCTTC,CASSPISGRANEQFF
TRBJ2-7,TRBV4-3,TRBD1,TGCGCCAGCAGCCAAGGAACAGGGGGCTGGTACGAGCAGTACTTC,CASSQGTGGWYEQYF
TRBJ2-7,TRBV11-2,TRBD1,TGTGCCAGCAGCTTAGGCGGACAGGCCTACGAGCAGTACTTC,CASSLGGQAYEQYF
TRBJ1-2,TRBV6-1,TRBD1,TGTGCCAGCGTACCGGGACAGGGAATCTACTATGGCTACACCTTC,CASVPGQGIYYGYTF
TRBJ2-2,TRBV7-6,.,TGTGCCAGCAGCTCCCTGGGGGGGGCCTTTCACACCGGGGAGCTGTTTTTT,CASSSLGGAFHTGELFF
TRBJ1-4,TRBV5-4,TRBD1,TGTGCCAGCAGCACCGACAGGGTTGCGAAAAAACTGTTTTTT,CASSTDRVAKKLFF
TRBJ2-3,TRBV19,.,TGTGCCAGTGCCACGGGGTCGTGGAACACAGATACGCAGTATTTT,CASATGSWNTDTQYF
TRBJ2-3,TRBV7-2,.,TGTGCCAGCAGCCCCCATAACGGGTTCGCAGATACGCAGTATTTT,CASSPHNGFADTQYF
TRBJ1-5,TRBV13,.,TGTGCCAGCAGCTTCCTAGGCAATCAGCCCCAGCATTTT,CASSFLGNQPQHF
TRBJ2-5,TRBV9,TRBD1,TGTGCCAGCAGCGCCTTACAGGGGCCAGAGACCCAGTACTTC,CASSALQGPETQYF
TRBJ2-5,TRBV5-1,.,TGCGCCAGCAGCTTATCGTCGGGGGAAGAGACCCAGTACTTC,CASSLSSGEETQYF
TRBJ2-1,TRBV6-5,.,TGTGCCAGCAGTTACGAAGGAGGGGCGTTCTTC,CASSYEGGAFF
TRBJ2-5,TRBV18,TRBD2,TGTGCCAGCTCACCACCTAGCGGGGGTCAAGAGACCCAGTACTTC,CASSPPSGGQETQYF
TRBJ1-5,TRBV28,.,TGTGCCAGCAGTTTAACGCCGGGGGAACAGCCCCAGCATTTT,CASSLTPGEQPQHF
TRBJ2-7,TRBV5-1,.,TGCGCCAGCAGCTTGGGCACCTACTACGAGCAGTACTTC,CASSLGTYYEQYF
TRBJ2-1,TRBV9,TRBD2,TGTGCCAGCAGCGTAGAGCGGACTAGCGGTTTTAGCTCCTACAATGAGCAGTTCTTC,CASSVERTSGFSSYNEQFF
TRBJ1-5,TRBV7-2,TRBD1,TGTGCCAGCAGCTCCGCCGGGACAGGGAATCAGCCCCAGCATTTT,CASSSAGTGNQPQHF
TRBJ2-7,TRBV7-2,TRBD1,TGTGCCAGCAGCCCGACCGGGACAGGGGTCGGCTGGCAGTACTTC,CASSPTGTGVGWQYF
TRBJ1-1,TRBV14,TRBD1,TGTGCCAGCAGACGGACAGGAAGGAGGAGGGGGGCTGAAGCTTTCTTT,CASRRTGRRRGAEAFF
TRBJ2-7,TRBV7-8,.,TGTGCCAGCAGCTTATATCAGGGCCCAGCCTACGAGCAGTACTTC,CASSLYQGPAYEQYF
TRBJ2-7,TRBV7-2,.,TGTGCCAGCGGCCGTGGAGGGGATTCCTACGAGCAGTACTTC,CASGRGGDSYEQYF
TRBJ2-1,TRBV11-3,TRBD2,TGTGCCAGCAGCTTCGGACTAGCGGGACACGGTGAGCAGTTCTTC,CASSFGLAGHGEQFF